One sample yielded the 23 T cell receptor beta chains listed below, sequenced in a study of shared clonotypes between healthy human individuals. Only in-frame clones appear in the TCRdb table, and some are missing; sequencing was by immunoSEQ multiplex PCR. This table holds about 500,000 clones, roughly 80% found once. The sample taken for sequencing was PBMCs. All receptors come from a middle-aged woman in good health. Some clones in this sample may be carry-over from other donors' samples.

This clone was recorded many times. The same CDR3 can be traced to other DNA sequences in this sample. The chain recombines TRBV7-8 with TRBJ2-2; TRBD2 matches 7 bases. The germline gives CDR1 SGHVS, CDR2 FQNEAQ. After removal of 7 bases from V and 0 bases from J, the junction contained 8 bases not matched to a gene. The CDR3 length is 16 residues. The CDR3 coding sequence is TGTGCCAGCATCCCATCAGCGGGAACGAACACCGGGGAGCTGTTTTTT. Residues: CASIPSAGTNTGELFF.

The chain joins TRBV29-1 to TRBJ2-7; TRBD2 is a possible D gene (6 bases). CDR3 length: 15 residues. Per germline, CDR1 SQVTM and CDR2 ANQGSEA. Trimming took 2 bases from V and 3 from J, leaving 17 bases between them. The CDR3 nucleotides are TGCAGCGTTGAATACGGCAGGATGGGGGGCTACGAGCAGTACTTC. Encoded protein: CSVEYGRMGGYEQYF.

This clone was observed a single time. A far larger clone is only one base removed, so a read error is likely. The chain couples TRBV6-6 to TRBJ1-1; D is possibly TRBD1 (5 bases). The CDR3 length is 13 residues. Germline assignment: CDR1 MNHNY and CDR2 SVGAGI (reference sequence). Trimming took 6 bases from V and 1 from J, leaving 9 bases between them. The CDR3 DNA follows: TGTGCCAGCAGGATGCAGGGGAACACTGAAGCTTTCTTT. It is translated as CASRMQGNTEAFF.

Concerning this clone: This may be a read error: a much more frequent sequence differs by one nucleotide. Other DNA sequences in the same sample also yield this CDR3. The chain links TRBV11-2 to TRBJ2-1, with D possibly matching TRBD1 (6 bases). This CDR3 spans 15 amino acids. Looked up from germline, CDR1 is SGHAT and CDR2 is FQNNGV. This CDR3 reads CASSLPATGYNEQFF. The CDR3 region has the DNA TGCGCCAGCAGTCTCCCCGCGACAGGATACAATGAGCAGTTCTTC.

Of note for this clone: Since no conserved phenylalanine or tryptophan closes the CDR3, a read error is the likely cause. The V gene is TRBV30, the J gene TRBJ1-3; D remains ambiguous. V was cut by 0 bases and J by 0 bases, with 9 bases left in between. This CDR3 spans 15 amino acids. The V gene's germline CDR1 is GTSNPN and CDR2 SVGIG (reference sequence). CDR3 bases: TGTGCCTGGAGTGTACGGCCCTTCTCTGGAAACACCATATATCTT. Translating gives CAWSVRPFSGNTIYL.

The V call is TRBV28, the J call TRBJ1-3, with TRBD1 matching over 9 bases. Germline CDR1 is MDHEN and CDR2 is SYDVKM. The trim removed 4 bases at V and 2 bases at J, leaving 6 bases unmatched. The CDR3 extends over 16 amino acids. For the CDR3, the DNA is TGTGCCAGCAGTTCCGCCACAGGGGGCCCTGGAAACACCATATATTTT. Encoded protein: CASSSATGGPGNTIYF. Based on the CDR3 plus reference TRBV28 and TRBJ1-3, the full variable domain is DVKVTQSSRYLVKRTGEKVFLECVQDMDHENMFWYRQDPGLGLRLIYFSYDVKMKEKGDIPEGYSVSREKKERFSLILESASTNQTSMYLCASSSATGGPGNTIYFGEGSWLTVV.

The chain is built from TRBV6-5 and TRBJ1-5; D gene unclear. This CDR3 is built from 13 residues. V lost 5 bases and J 6 bases, leaving 11 bases between the germline ends. Germline loops: CDR1 MNHEY, CDR2 SVGAGI. The CDR3 nucleotides read TGTGCCAGCAGTCGGGCACTCTCTCAGCCCCAGCATTTT. It codes for CASSRALSQPQHF.

A word on this clone: A far larger clone is only one base removed, so a read error is likely. The same CDR3 can be traced to other DNA sequences in this sample. CDR3 in amino acids: CASSARGRVETQYF. The DNA for the CDR3 is TGCGCCAGCAGCGCAAGGGGGCGCGTTGAGACCCAGTACTTC. J is TRBJ2-5 and V is TRBV6-6, with TRBD1 identical over 7 bases. This CDR3 has 14 amino acids. The germline V gene encodes CDR1 MNHNY and CDR2 SVGAGI (reference sequence).

Points on this clone: One base separates it from a far larger clone, so it is likely a read error. V usage is TRBV27 and J usage is TRBJ1-1, with D perhaps matching TRBD1 (6 bases). Germline V gene data show CDR1 as MNHEY and CDR2 as SMNVEV (reference sequence). The CDR3 is 16 amino acids. CDR3 DNA sequence: TGTGCCGGCAGTTTAGGGGGTTGGGGGGTGAAAGGTGAAGCTTTCTTT. As protein: CAGSLGGWGVKGEAFF.

About this clone: Other DNA sequences within the sample encode an identical CDR3. This rearrangement joins TRBV14 to TRBJ2-1; D ambiguous. V lost 0 bases to trimming and J lost 7 bases, with 7 bases between them. Germline assignment: CDR1 SGHDN and CDR2 FVKESK. CDR3 length: 13 amino acids. In nucleotides, the CDR3 is TGTGCCAGCAGCCAAGATCTGGGTAATGAGCAGTTCTTC. Translating gives CASSQDLGNEQFF.

Turning to this clone: This sample includes further DNA sequences coding for the same CDR3. The chain combines TRBV7-9 with TRBJ2-2; no clear D. V lost 3 bases and J 4 bases, leaving 3 bases between the germline ends. Per the germline V gene, CDR1 is SEHNR and CDR2 is FQNEAQ (reference sequence). The CDR3 is made up of 12 amino acids. The CDR3 DNA is TGTGCCAGCAGCTTGGCCACCGGGGAGCTGTTTTTT. This encodes CASSLATGELFF.

The chain joins TRBV18 to TRBJ2-7, with D unresolved. The CDR3 runs 13 residues. Deletions cut 3 bases from V and 4 bases from J, with 10 bases between. Germline assignment: CDR1 KGHSH and CDR2 LQKENI. CDR3 sequence (DNA): TGTGCCAGCTCACCGGTAACCGGGTACGAGCAGTACTTC. Translation: CASSPVTGYEQYF.

The chain combines TRBV19 with TRBJ1-2, with TRBD1 as a possible D gene (5 bases). The V and J ends lost 1 base and 1 base respectively, with 13 bases between them. This CDR3 comprises 16 residues. Germline V gives CDR1 LNHDA, CDR2 SQIVND (reference sequence). CDR3 in amino acids: CASSIGLPGLNYGYTF. Here the CDR3 DNA reads TGTGCCAGTAGTATAGGACTACCGGGACTTAACTATGGCTACACCTTC.

The chain uses TRBV9 and TRBJ2-3; 7 bases fit TRBD2. The germline V gene encodes CDR1 SGDLS and CDR2 YYNGEE. The CDR3 is made up of 15 amino acids. V trimming: 4 bases; J trimming: 2 bases; junction bases outside the gene matches: 7. The CDR3 DNA follows: TGTGCCAGCAGCAGCGGGATTCCCCACACAGATACGCAGTATTTT. The encoded protein is CASSSGIPHTDTQYF.

The chain carries TRBV18 and TRBJ2-3, with TRBD2 as a possible D gene (5 bases). The V gene lost 0 bases and the J gene lost 6 bases, with 13 bases spanning the gap. The CDR3 length is 15 residues. Germline CDR1 reads KGHSH; CDR2 reads LQKENI. CDR3 DNA: TGTGCCAGCTCACCACCTCTCTCCGGGGTGGATACGCAGTATTTT. Translated, it gives CASSPPLSGVDTQYF. The full variable domain, in which reference TRBV18 and TRBJ2-3 provide the parts outside the CDR3, is NAGVMQNPRHLVRRRGQEARLRCSPMKGHSHVYWYRQLPEEGLKFMVYLQKENIIDESGMPKERFSAEFPKEGPSILRIQQVVRGDSAAYFCASSPPLSGVDTQYFGPGTRLTVL.

Points on this clone: A much larger clone is a single base away; this may be a read error. The sample has other DNA sequences that encode this CDR3 too. The V gene is TRBV27, the J gene TRBJ1-1; a weak D match, TRBD1 (6 bases). Germline CDR1 MNHEY, CDR2 SMNVEV (reference sequence). There are 14 residues in the CDR3. CDR3 DNA sequence: TGTGCCAGCGGGCGAGCAGGGGCTAACACTGAAGCTTTCTTC. Translating it yields CASGRAGANTEAFF.

This chain joins TRBV28 and TRBJ2-1, with 7 positions matching TRBD2. Germline-derived CDR1 and CDR2 are MDHEN and SYDVKM. There are 15 residues in the CDR3. Unmatched junction bases numbered 10, after V lost 2 bases and J lost 9 bases. CDR3: CASSLPDHPGGEQFF. The CDR3 nucleotides read TGTGCCAGCAGTTTACCCGACCACCCGGGGGGTGAGCAGTTCTTC.

The CDR3, as DNA: TGTGCCAGCAGCATCGGGCACCAAGGTACGCAGTATTTT. This encodes CASSIGHQGTQYF. V usage is TRBV5-6 and J usage is TRBJ2-3; D remains ambiguous. Germline V CDR1 and CDR2: SGHDT, YYEEEE. Trimming took 4 bases from V and 8 from J, leaving 14 bases between them. This CDR3 comprises 13 residues.

The V and J genes are TRBV4-3 and TRBJ2-1; 13 bases line up with TRBD2. V dropped 2 bases and J dropped 8; count of bases not matched to a gene: 6. The CDR3 has 16 amino acids. Germline V lookup: CDR1 LGHNA, CDR2 YSLEER. The CDR3 DNA sequence: TGCGCCAGCAGCCAACTACTAGCGGGAGGGGGGGATGAGCAGTTCTTC. Protein product: CASSQLLAGGGDEQFF.

V and J are TRBV5-1 and TRBJ2-7; D is uncertain. V dropped 4 bases and J dropped 2 bases, with 10 bases sitting between them. Per germline, CDR1 SGHRS and CDR2 YFSETQ. The CDR3 is made up of 13 amino acids. The CDR3, as DNA: TGCGCCAGCAGCGCAGACGGAACCTACGAGCAGTACTTC. Amino acid sequence: CASSADGTYEQYF.

Of note for this clone: This may come from a read error, since a much larger clone is one base off. The rearrangement uses TRBV2 and TRBJ2-7; D not resolved. Between the trimmed V and J ends, which lost 5 bases and 3 bases, there was a span of 11 bases. This CDR3 has 13 amino acids. Germline CDR1 SNHLY, CDR2 FYNNEI. The CDR3 sequence: CASSTAFIYEQYF. The CDR3 coding sequence is TGTGCCAGCAGTACGGCTTTTATCTACGAGCAGTACTTC. The full variable domain, its missing parts supplied by reference TRBV2 and TRBJ2-7, is EPEVTQTPSHQVTQMGQEVILRCVPISNHLYFYWYRQILGQKVEFLVSFYNNEISEKSEIFDDQFSVERPDGSNFTLKIRSTKLEDSAMYFCASSTAFIYEQYFGPGTRLTVT.

The chain recombines TRBV27 with TRBJ2-7; D perhaps matches TRBD2 (5 bases). The germline gives CDR1 MNHEY, CDR2 SMNVEV (reference sequence). CDR3 length: 14 amino acids. The germline V and J ends were trimmed by 0 bases and 6 bases, with 12 bases remaining between them. In DNA form, the CDR3 reads TGTGCCAGCAGTTTATCCGGGATCGGTCTCGAGCAGTACTTC. Its translation is CASSLSGIGLEQYF.

With regard to this clone: The junction does not match germline at one end; this may be a read error. This chain uses TRBV7-7 with TRBJ2-3, with 13 bases lining up with TRBD2. The CDR3 extends over 17 amino acids. Germline V CDR1 and CDR2: SSHAT, FNYEAQ (reference sequence). The chain's CDR3 is CASSLKHGLAGADTQYF. In DNA form, the CDR3 reads TGTGCTAGCAGCTTGAAGCACGGACTAGCGGGAGCAGATACGCAGTATTTT.